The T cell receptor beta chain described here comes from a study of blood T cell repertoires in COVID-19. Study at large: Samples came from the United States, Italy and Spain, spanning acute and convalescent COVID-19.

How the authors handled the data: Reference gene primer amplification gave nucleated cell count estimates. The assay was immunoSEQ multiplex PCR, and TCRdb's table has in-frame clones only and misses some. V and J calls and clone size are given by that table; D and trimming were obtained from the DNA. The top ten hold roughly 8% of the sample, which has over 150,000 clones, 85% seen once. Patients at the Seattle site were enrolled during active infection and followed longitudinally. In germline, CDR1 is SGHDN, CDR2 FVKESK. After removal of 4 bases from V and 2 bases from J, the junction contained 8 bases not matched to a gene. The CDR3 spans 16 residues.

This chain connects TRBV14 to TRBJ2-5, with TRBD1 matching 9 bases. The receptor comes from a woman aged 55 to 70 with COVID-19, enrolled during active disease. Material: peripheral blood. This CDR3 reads CASSPQGQGGQETQYF. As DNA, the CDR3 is TGTGCCAGCAGCCCTCAGGGACAGGGAGGACAAGAGACCCAGTACTTC.